The TCR beta chain described here comes from a study of graft-versus-host responses after intestinal transplantation. Study at large: Induction using anti-thymocyte globulin, followed by tacrolimus and steroids for two to three years, was given to all recipients. Overall study results and limits: Detected in recipient marrow were GvH clones, some of which were first observed in ileum or blood.

With regard to this clone: Its antigen is currently unknown. The junction shows a germline mismatch at one end, possibly a read error.

Assay used: immunoSEQ multiplex PCR; TCRdb lists only in-frame clones, some missing. The table shows about 82,000 clones, with 91% occurring only once. The length of the CDR3 is 12 residues. Germline V CDR1 and CDR2: GTSNPN, SVGIG (reference sequence). The J gene is TRBJ2-2, the V gene TRBV30; TRBD2 might be the D (5 bases). Sequencing used unstimulated CD4+ T cells sorted from spleen or lymph node cells, obtained before intestinal transplant. The sequence was obtained from a human donor who received an intestinal transplant. The CDR3 sequence is CAWRDRTGELLF. CDR3 coding DNA: TGTGCCTGGAGAGATCGCACCGGGGAGCTGCTTTTT.